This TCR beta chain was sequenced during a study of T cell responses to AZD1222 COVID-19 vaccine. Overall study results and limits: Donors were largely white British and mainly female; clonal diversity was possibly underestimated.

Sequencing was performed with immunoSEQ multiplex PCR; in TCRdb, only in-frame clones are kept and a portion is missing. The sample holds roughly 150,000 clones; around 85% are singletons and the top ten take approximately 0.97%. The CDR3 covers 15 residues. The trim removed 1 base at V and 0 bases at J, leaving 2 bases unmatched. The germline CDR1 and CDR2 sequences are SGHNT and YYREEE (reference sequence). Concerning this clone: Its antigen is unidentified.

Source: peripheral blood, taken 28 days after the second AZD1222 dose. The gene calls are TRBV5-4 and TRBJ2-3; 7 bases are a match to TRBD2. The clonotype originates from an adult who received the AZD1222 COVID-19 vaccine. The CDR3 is CASSLTGRSTDTQYF. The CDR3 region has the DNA TGTGCCAGCAGCTTGACCGGGAGGAGCACAGATACGCAGTATTTT.